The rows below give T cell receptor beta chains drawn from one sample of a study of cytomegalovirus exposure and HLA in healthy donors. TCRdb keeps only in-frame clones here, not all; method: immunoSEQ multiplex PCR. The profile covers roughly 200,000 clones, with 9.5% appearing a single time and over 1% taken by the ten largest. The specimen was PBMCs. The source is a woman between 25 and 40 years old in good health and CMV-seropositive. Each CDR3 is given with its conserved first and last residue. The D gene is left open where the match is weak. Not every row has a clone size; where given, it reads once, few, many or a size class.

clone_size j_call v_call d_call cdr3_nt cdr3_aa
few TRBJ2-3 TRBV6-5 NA TGTGCCAGCAGACAGACGGGCACAGATACGCAGTATTTT CASRQTGTDTQYF
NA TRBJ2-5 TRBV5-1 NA TGCGCCAGCAGCACCCCCGGGGACAAGACCCAGTACTTC CASSTPGDKTQYF
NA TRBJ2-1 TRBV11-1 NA TGTGCCAGCAGCCTATGGGAGCGGCCCACGAATAATGAGCAGTTCTTC CASSLWERPTNNEQFF
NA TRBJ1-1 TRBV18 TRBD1 TGTGCCAGCTCAACCACGGGACAGACTGAAGCTTTCTTT CASSTTGQTEAFF
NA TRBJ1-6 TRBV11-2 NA TGTGCCAGCAGCTCCAGACAGGCACGTAATTCACCCCTCCACTTT CASSSRQARNSPLHF
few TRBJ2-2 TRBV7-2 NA TGTGCCAGCAGCTTAGTTGGCAGGGCAGGAACCGGGGAGCTGTTTTTT CASSLVGRAGTGELFF
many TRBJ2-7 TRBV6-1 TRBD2 TGTGCCAGCAGTGAAGCTTGGTGGACTAGCGGGAGAACAGCGGGCGAGCAGTACTTC CASSEAWWTSGRTAGEQYF
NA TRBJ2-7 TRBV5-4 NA TGTGCCAGCAGCCTACTCTCCACCTACGAGCAGTACTTC CASSLLSTYEQYF
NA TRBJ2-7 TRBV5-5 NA TGTGCCAGCAGCTTGAGCGTCTACGAGCAGTACTTC CASSLSVYEQYF
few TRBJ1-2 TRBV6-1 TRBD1 TGTGCCAGCAGTGAAGCGCTTAGGGGGCCCGGCTATGGCTACACCTTC CASSEALRGPGYGYTF
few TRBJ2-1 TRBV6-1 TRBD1 TGTGCCAGCCCCCCGGACAGGGGGAGTGAGCAGTTCTTC CASPPDRGSEQFF
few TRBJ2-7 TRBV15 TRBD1 TGTGCCACCAGCCGAACAGGGGGGTACGAGCAGTACTTC CATSRTGGYEQYF
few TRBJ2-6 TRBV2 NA TGTGCCAGCAGTGTCGGCGGATCCTCTGGGGCCAACGTCCTGACTTTC CASSVGGSSGANVLTF
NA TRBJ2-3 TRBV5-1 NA TGCGCCAGCAGCTTGGGCGTTATAGGCACAGATACGCAGTATTTT CASSLGVIGTDTQYF
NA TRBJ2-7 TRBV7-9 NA TGTGCCAGCAGCTTAGGGGCAGGGGTCTACGAGCAGTACTTC CASSLGAGVYEQYF
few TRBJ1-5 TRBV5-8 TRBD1 TGTGCCAGCAGCCTCAGACAGGGGAGAGGCAATCAGCCCCAGCATTTT CASSLRQGRGNQPQHF
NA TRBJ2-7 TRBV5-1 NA TGCGCCAGCAGATTAGAGGGAATTGACGAGCAGTACTTC CASRLEGIDEQYF
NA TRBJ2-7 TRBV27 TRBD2 TGTGCCAGCAGCGTCGTAGCGGGAGGGCCCAACGAGCAGTACTTC CASSVVAGGPNEQYF
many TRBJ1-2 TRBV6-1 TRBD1 TGTGCCAGCAGTCCTTTTGCAGGAGGGGGCTCTGGCTACACCTTC CASSPFAGGGSGYTF
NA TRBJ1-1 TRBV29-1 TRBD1 TGCAGCGCCGCAAGAGGACAGGATAACACTGAAGCTTTCTTT CSAARGQDNTEAFF
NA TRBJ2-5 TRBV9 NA TGTGCCAGCAGCGTAGCTGGGGCGGACCAAGAGACCCAGTACTTC CASSVAGADQETQYF
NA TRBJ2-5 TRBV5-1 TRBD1 TGCGCCAGCAGCGGACAGGGGGGACAAGAGACCCAGTACTTC CASSGQGGQETQYF
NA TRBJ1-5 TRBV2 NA TGTGCCAGCAGTGAAGCTAAAGGGGATGGCAATCAGCCCCAGCATTTT CASSEAKGDGNQPQHF
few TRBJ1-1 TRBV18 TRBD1 TGTGCCAGCTCGCCGGGACAGGGAAACACTGAAGCTTTCTTT CASSPGQGNTEAFF
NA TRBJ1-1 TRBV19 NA TGTGCCAGTAGCCCCCTGACTGGGAGGAGAATGAACACTGAAGCTTTCTTT CASSPLTGRRMNTEAFF